These 27 T cell receptor beta chains share one sample of origin, sequenced in a study of control samples from healthy donors and cancer patients. Profiling relied on immunoSEQ multiplex PCR, and the TCRdb table lists in-frame clones only, not all of them. Seen in this sample are approximately 190,000 clones; the ten most common clones hold less than 2.5%. Sequences were obtained from blood. The receptors come from a woman aged 25-40 years in good health.

The chain has TRBV3-1 (or the pseudogene TRBV3-2) and TRBJ1-2; possible D gene TRBD1, 6 bases. This CDR3 contains 13 residues. Trimming shortened V by 8 bases and J by 8 bases, and 18 bases separated the two germline ends. Per germline, CDR1 LGHDT and CDR2 YNNKEL (reference sequence). Written as DNA, the CDR3 is TGTGCCAGCGGCGACAGGAGGAATGTCGGCTACACCTTC. This translates into CASGDRRNVGYTF.

The chain uses TRBV6-5 and TRBJ2-7; the D gene is possibly TRBD2 (5 bases). CDR3 length equals 11 residues. Looked up from germline, CDR1 is MNHEY and CDR2 is SVGAGI. Trimming shortened V by 8 bases and J by 3 bases, and 8 bases separated the two germline ends. Here the CDR3 reads CASGEYYEQYF. The CDR3 DNA is TGTGCCAGCGGGGAGTACTACGAGCAGTACTTC.

V and J are TRBV6-5 and TRBJ1-1; a weak D match, TRBD1 (6 bases). Trimming stripped 2 bases from V and 4 bases from J, with 14 bases between. The CDR3 totals 15 residues. Germline V CDR1 and CDR2: MNHEY, SVGAGI. The CDR3 protein is CASSYKGGRSTEAFF. CDR3 DNA: TGTGCCAGCAGTTACAAGGGGGGAAGGAGCACTGAAGCTTTCTTT.

The rearrangement uses TRBV9 and TRBJ2-5, with D perhaps matching TRBD1 (6 bases). Germline V gives CDR1 SGDLS, CDR2 YYNGEE. Deletions cut 0 bases from V and 0 bases from J, with 9 bases between. The CDR3 covers 15 residues. CDR3 residues: CASSVAGGYQETQYF. The CDR3 DNA reads as TGTGCCAGCAGCGTAGCTGGGGGCTACCAAGAGACCCAGTACTTC.

As to this clone: The sample carries other DNA sequences with the same CDR3. This chain connects TRBV14 to TRBJ1-1; no firm D call. CDR1 is SGHDN and CDR2 is FVKESK in the germline V gene. The ends were cut back, 3 bases at V and 0 bases at J, with 8 bases in the middle. The CDR3 extends over 14 amino acids. CDR3 sequence reads: CASSQPGMNTEAFF. CDR3 DNA: TGTGCCAGCAGCCAGCCGGGAATGAACACTGAAGCTTTCTTT.

The chain joins TRBV6-1 to TRBJ2-7; 7 bases are shared with TRBD1. The V and J ends lost 2 bases and 3 bases, in that order; junction bases with no gene match: 22. CDR3 length: 20 amino acids. Germline CDR1 MNHNS, CDR2 SASEGT. CDR3 sequence: CASSELPPGIGQVIRYEQYF. CDR3 bases: TGTGCCAGCAGTGAACTCCCGCCCGGGATTGGACAGGTGATACGCTACGAGCAGTACTTC.

V and J are TRBV29-1 and TRBJ2-3; TRBD1 matches at 9 bases. Germline CDR1 SQVTM, CDR2 ANQGSEA. After removal of 4 bases from V and 0 bases from J, the junction contained 14 bases not matched to a gene. This CDR3 region has 18 residues. The chain's CDR3 is CSVVKTGAGQGSTDTQYF. For the CDR3, the DNA is TGCAGCGTTGTTAAAACAGGCGCGGGACAGGGAAGCACAGATACGCAGTATTTT.

The chain carries TRBV6-5 and TRBJ1-1; TRBD1 matches at 7 bases. Unmatched junction bases numbered 6, after V lost 4 bases and J lost 1 base. Germline assignment: CDR1 MNHEY and CDR2 SVGAGI. This CDR3 spans 15 amino acids. The chain's CDR3 is CASSFRQGPNTEAFF. CDR3 coding DNA: TGTGCCAGCAGTTTCCGACAGGGCCCGAACACTGAAGCTTTCTTT.

J is TRBJ1-1 and V is TRBV7-2, with D tentatively TRBD1 (5 bases). In germline, CDR1 is SGHTA, CDR2 FQGNSA. V was trimmed by 7 bases and J by 3 bases, leaving 18 bases between them. There are 15 residues in the CDR3. CDR3 coding DNA: TGTGCCAGCACCCAGAGGGCAGGGTGGTACACTGAAGCTTTCTTT. Translating it yields CASTQRAGWYTEAFF.

V is TRBV2 and J is TRBJ2-3; TRBD1 matches at 10 bases. V dropped 5 bases and J dropped 6; count of bases not matched to a gene: 8. In germline, CDR1 is SNHLY, CDR2 FYNNEI. CDR3 length: 15 residues. This chain's CDR3 is CASSFRGQGSDTQYF. CDR3 in DNA: TGTGCCAGCAGTTTCCGGGGACAGGGGTCCGATACGCAGTATTTT.

The V call is TRBV7-8, the J call TRBJ1-2, with D perhaps matching TRBD1 (6 bases). V dropped 2 bases and J dropped 1 base, with 20 bases sitting between them. The CDR3 totals 18 residues. Germline loops: CDR1 SGHVS, CDR2 FQNEAQ. The CDR3 nucleotides are TGTGCCAGCAGCTTAACACGAAATGACAGGAAATTTAACTATGGCTACACCTTC. Its protein is CASSLTRNDRKFNYGYTF.

The chain combines TRBV3-1 (or the pseudogene TRBV3-2) with TRBJ1-5; 7 bases are shared with TRBD1. The CDR3 consists of 15 residues. V shed 3 bases, J shed 5 bases, and the junction held 7 bases outside the gene matches. Germline CDR1 and CDR2: LGHDT and YNNKEL (reference sequence). The CDR3 DNA reads TGTGCCAGCAGCCACACCGGGACAGTTGATCAGCCCCAGCATTTT. Translated, it gives CASSHTGTVDQPQHF.

The rearrangement joins TRBV6-4 to TRBJ1-4; tentatively, D is TRBD1 (6 bases). Trimming removed 2 bases at V and 1 base at J, with 8 bases between. The CDR3 is 15 residues long. Germline CDR1 and CDR2: MRHNA and SNTAGT. CDR3 in amino acids: CASSDRGGTNEKLFF. The CDR3 DNA reads TGTGCCAGCAGTGACAGGGGGGGAACTAATGAAAAACTGTTTTTT.

This chain links TRBV30 with TRBJ1-5, with 7 bases aligning to TRBD1. CDR1 is GTSNPN, CDR2 SVGIG, per germline (reference sequence). The CDR3 is 14 amino acids. The V and J ends lost 2 bases and 4 bases, in that order; junction bases with no gene match: 5. The CDR3 bases are TGTGCCTGGAGTACGACAGGGCGAAATCAGCCCCAGCATTTT. Protein: CAWSTTGRNQPQHF.

The chain joins TRBV4-1 to TRBJ2-3; 11 bases agree with TRBD2. The CDR3 consists of 17 residues. J lost 4 bases, V lost 2 bases, and 8 bases had no gene match. The germline CDR1 and CDR2 sequences are MGHRA and YSYEKL. CDR3 nucleotide sequence: TGCGCCAGCAGCCAAACTTTAGCGGGGGGGCCAGCAGATACGCAGTATTTT. Its translation: CASSQTLAGGPADTQYF.

The rearrangement uses TRBV7-8 and TRBJ2-7, with D unclear. Trimming stripped 1 base from V and 3 bases from J, with 10 bases between. This CDR3 region has 14 residues. CDR1 SGHVS and CDR2 FQNEAQ come from the germline V gene. CDR3 in amino acids: CASSLVGGVYEQYF. DNA for the CDR3: TGTGCCAGCAGCTTAGTGGGTGGAGTCTACGAGCAGTACTTC.

The rearrangement links TRBV5-1 to TRBJ2-7, with D possibly matching TRBD2 (5 bases). The CDR3 covers 14 residues. The V gene lost 0 bases and the J gene lost 4 bases, with 11 bases spanning the gap. Germline V gene data show CDR1 as SGHRS and CDR2 as YFSETQ. The CDR3 region is CASSLAGDRYEQYF. CDR3 nucleotides: TGCGCCAGCAGCTTGGCCGGGGATCGGTACGAGCAGTACTTC.

The rearrangement links TRBV3-1 (or the pseudogene TRBV3-2) to TRBJ1-1; 7 bases agree with TRBD1. V dropped 6 bases and J dropped 5; count of bases not matched to a gene: 12. This CDR3 region has 15 residues. The germline CDR1 and CDR2 sequences are LGHDT and YNNKEL (reference sequence). For the CDR3, the DNA is TGTGCCAGCAGTCTTCGGACAGGAGGCCCGACTGAAGCTTTCTTT. Encoded protein: CASSLRTGGPTEAFF.

The chain is built from TRBV6-5 and TRBJ2-6; unclear D gene. The CDR3 length is 16 residues. CDR1 is MNHEY and CDR2 is SVGAGI in the germline V gene. V lost 0 bases to trimming and J lost 2 bases, with 8 bases between them. CDR3 in amino acids: CASSYSEGTGANVLTF. Here the CDR3 DNA reads TGTGCCAGCAGTTACTCCGAAGGGACTGGGGCCAACGTCCTGACTTTC.

The rearrangement joins TRBV5-1 to TRBJ1-6, with 7 bases aligning to TRBD1. The germline CDR1 and CDR2 sequences are SGHRS and YFSETQ. V shed 4 bases, J shed 6 bases, and the junction held 7 bases outside the gene matches. This CDR3 has 15 residues. The CDR3 loop reads CASSGFGTANSPLHF. The CDR3 nucleotides are TGCGCCAGCAGCGGCTTCGGGACAGCTAATTCACCCCTCCACTTT.

The chain joins TRBV28 to TRBJ1-5, with 7 bases that match TRBD1. CDR1 MDHEN and CDR2 SYDVKM come from the germline V gene. The CDR3 spans 15 residues. After removal of 6 bases from V and 4 bases from J, the junction contained 9 bases not matched to a gene. The CDR3 DNA sequence: TGTGCCAGCAGAGTTCAGGGGGAAGGAAATCAGCCCCAGCATTTT. Amino acid sequence: CASRVQGEGNQPQHF.

The rearrangement joins TRBV5-1 to TRBJ1-6; 10 nucleotides agree with TRBD1. CDR1 is SGHRS and CDR2 is YFSETQ in the germline V gene. The CDR3 is 18 residues long. The ends lost 2 bases at V and 9 bases at J; junction bases unmatched: 14. CDR3 protein: CASSLSDRGFWAGSPLHF. CDR3 sequence (DNA): TGCGCCAGCAGCTTATCGGACAGGGGGTTTTGGGCCGGTTCACCCCTCCACTTT.

V usage is TRBV27 and J usage is TRBJ2-1; 10 nucleotides match TRBD2. Trimming cost V 1 base and J 4 bases; bases outside gene matches: 4. The CDR3 has 16 amino acids. Germline V gives CDR1 MNHEY, CDR2 SMNVEV (reference sequence). CDR3 coding DNA: TGTGCCAGCAGTTTATACAAGCGGGGGGGATACAATGAGCAGTTCTTC. It codes for CASSLYKRGGYNEQFF.

A word on this clone: One end of the junction varies from germline; a read error may be responsible. The chain links TRBV7-7 to TRBJ2-3; 8 positions match TRBD2. The CDR3 has 14 residues. Germline V CDR1 and CDR2: SSHAT, FNYEAQ (reference sequence). The CDR3 loop is CASSLAGGGDTQYF. DNA of the CDR3: TGTGCTAGCAGCCTAGCGGGCGGCGGGGATACGCAGTATTTT.

The chain couples TRBV5-4 to TRBJ2-5; 10 positions match TRBD1. The CDR3 totals 16 residues. Germline loops: CDR1 SGHNT, CDR2 YYREEE (reference sequence). The junction had 5 bases not matched to a gene; V was cut back by 2 bases and J by 1 base. The CDR3 region has the DNA TGTGCCAGCAGCTTAGGGGGACAGGGGTTCCAAGAGACCCAGTACTTC. It translates to CASSLGGQGFQETQYF.

The chain joins TRBV2 to TRBJ1-1; D gene unclear. V lost 5 bases and J lost 1, with 5 bases in between. Germline V gene sequence: CDR1 SNHLY, CDR2 FYNNEI. The CDR3 loop spans 12 amino acids. In DNA, the CDR3 is TGTGCCAGCAGTCCCAAGAACACTGAAGCTTTCTTT. Amino acid sequence: CASSPKNTEAFF. The complete variable domain, with remaining parts taken from reference TRBV2 and TRBJ1-1, reads EPEVTQTPSHQVTQMGQEVILRCVPISNHLYFYWYRQILGQKVEFLVSFYNNEISEKSEIFDDQFSVERPDGSNFTLKIRSTKLEDSAMYFCASSPKNTEAFFGQGTRLTVV.

The chain carries TRBV7-2 and TRBJ2-1, with TRBD2 matching 11 bases. In germline, CDR1 is SGHTA, CDR2 FQGNSA. Germline trimming cut 7 bases from V and 4 bases from J; bases unmatched to any gene: 12. This CDR3 has 17 residues. CDR3 in DNA: TGTGCCAGCATCACCCTTTTCGGGACTAGCGGATACAATGAGCAGTTCTTC. Translating gives CASITLFGTSGYNEQFF.